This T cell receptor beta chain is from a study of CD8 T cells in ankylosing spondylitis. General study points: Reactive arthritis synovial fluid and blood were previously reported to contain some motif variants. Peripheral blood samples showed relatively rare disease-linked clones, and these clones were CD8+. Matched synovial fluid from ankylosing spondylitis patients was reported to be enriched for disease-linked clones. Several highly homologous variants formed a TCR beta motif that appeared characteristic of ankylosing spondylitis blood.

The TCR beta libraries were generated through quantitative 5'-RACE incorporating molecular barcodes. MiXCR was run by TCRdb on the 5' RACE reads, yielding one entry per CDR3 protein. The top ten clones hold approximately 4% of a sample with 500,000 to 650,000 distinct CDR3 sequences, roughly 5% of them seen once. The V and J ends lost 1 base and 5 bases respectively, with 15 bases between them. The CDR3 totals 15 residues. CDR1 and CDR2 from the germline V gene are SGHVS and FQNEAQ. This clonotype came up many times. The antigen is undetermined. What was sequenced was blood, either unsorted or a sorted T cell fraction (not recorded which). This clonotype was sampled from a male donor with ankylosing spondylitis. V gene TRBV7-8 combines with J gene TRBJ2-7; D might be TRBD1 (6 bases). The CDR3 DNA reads TGTGCCAGCAGCTTAGAACCAGGGGACAATCACGAGCAGTACTTC. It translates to CASSLEPGDNHEQYF. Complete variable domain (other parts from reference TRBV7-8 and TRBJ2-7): GAGVSQSPRYKVAKRGQDVALRCDPISGHVSLFWYQQALGQGPEFLTYFQNEAQLDKSGLPSDRFFAERPEGSVSTLKIQRTQQEDSAVYLCASSLEPGDNHEQYFGPGTRLTVT.